This entry lists 2 T cell receptor beta chains sequenced from one sample in a study of PD-1 blockade in classical Hodgkin lymphoma. Exposure to brentuximab vedotin varied, and each patient had relapsed following autologous stem cell transplantation. The data were produced by immunoSEQ multiplex PCR, yet TCRdb's version contains in-frame clones alone and is incomplete. The sample contains around 30,000 clones, roughly four fifths of which appear only once. The specimen comprised peripheral blood mononuclear cells (PBMCs), sampled at baseline. The receptor source for this set is a human donor with classical Hodgkin lymphoma.

The chain carries TRBV28 and TRBJ2-3; D is perhaps TRBD1 (5 bases). Germline V lookup: CDR1 MDHEN, CDR2 SYDVKM. V gave up 6 bases and J gave up 1 base, with 8 bases separating them. This CDR3 is 13 amino acids long. CDR3 protein: CASRTQGTDTQYF. For the CDR3, the DNA is TGTGCCAGCAGAACACAGGGCACAGATACGCAGTATTTT.

With respect to this clone: A junction end diverges from the germline sequence, so it may reflect a read error. The V gene is TRBV7-7, the J gene TRBJ2-2; 9 nucleotides agree with TRBD1. CDR3 length equals 14 residues. Looked up from germline, CDR1 is SSHAT and CDR2 is FNYEAQ (reference sequence). CDR3 in amino acids: CASSQTGGSGELFF. In DNA, the CDR3 is TGTGCTAGCAGCCAAACAGGGGGCTCCGGGGAGCTGTTTTTT.